The entry that follows covers one TCR beta chain sequence. Its matching antigen is unknown. The primer mix had 60 Vbeta and 13 Jbeta primers. Measured with immunoSEQ multiplex PCR; TCRdb has only the in-frame clones, and not every one. The repertoire includes more than 90,000 clones, around four fifths of them detected once, and around 0.76% sits in the top ten. These data are taken from a study of cytomegalovirus exposure and HLA in healthy donors. Study context: Early on, a data release was issued that held about 85 million unique TCRs from HLA-typed donors.

Study-wide points: TCR beta V segments were, for the most part, productive about 87% or about 30% of the time in an earlier analysis. Cytomegalovirus association was listed for around 170 TCR beta chains.

Trimming at V came to 2 bases and at J to 4 bases, leaving 6 bases not matched to a gene. This CDR3 region has 14 residues. CDR1 SGHDT and CDR2 YYEEEE come from the germline V gene. Sequencing input: PBMCs. The sequence derives from a woman aged 55-69 years in good health and CMV-seronegative. The chain uses TRBV5-6 and TRBJ2-7, with TRBD1 matching 7 bases. CDR3 coding DNA: TGTGCCAGCAGCTTAGGGACAGCGATATACGAGCAGTACTTC. The encoded protein is CASSLGTAIYEQYF.